Below, one T cell receptor beta chain is given with its context. The same CDR3 arises from other DNA sequences in this sample as well. The ends lost 5 bases at V and 5 bases at J; junction bases unmatched: 7. CDR3 length: 15 residues. Germline V gene lookup returns CDR1 MNHEY and CDR2 SVGAGI. These data are taken from a study of shared clonotypes between healthy human individuals. Produced via immunoSEQ multiplex PCR; TCRdb's table is partial and in-frame only. The sample records some 2 million clones, less than 95% being singletons. Cells designated naive CD8 were CD45RO-negative and were positively selected for CCR7, with terminally differentiated effector memory CD45RA+ cells excluded.

The source of this sequence is a man between 18 and 29 years old in good health. The sample comprised naive CD8+ T cells sorted from blood. The rearrangement links TRBV6-5 to TRBJ2-5; 11 bases map to TRBD2. For the CDR3, the DNA is TGTGCCAGCAGTCCCACTAGCGGGAGCGGGGAGACCCAGTACTTC. It specifies CASSPTSGSGETQYF.